The T cell receptor beta chain under discussion was sequenced for a study of T-cell reconstitution after alpha-beta-depleted transplantation in children. This clonotype has a count of ten or more. Construction of the TCRbeta library involved unique molecular identifiers. MiXCR, applied by TCRdb to the PCR reads, yields one record per CDR3 protein. The profile covers 200,000 to 250,000 distinct CDR3 sequences, with 9.7% appearing a single time and 5.1% taken by the ten largest. The receptor comes from a human donor who donated a stem cell graft to a child with SCID. The sequencing here drew on PBMCs from the stem cell graft donor, taken from the stem cell graft.

The CDR3 DNA reads TGTGCCAGCAGCTTGGGAGGTGTTAACTATGGCTACACCTTC. Translation gives CASSLGGVNYGYTF. This chain links TRBV5-6 with TRBJ1-2; D is undetermined. The germline V gene encodes CDR1 SGHDT and CDR2 YYEEEE. Trimming removed 0 bases from V and 1 base from J, with 7 bases in between. The CDR3 loop spans 14 amino acids.